These 24 T cell receptor beta chains were sequenced from one sample in a study of T cells in Graves' hyperthyroidism and ophthalmopathy. The investigators amplified TCR beta CDR3 regions from RNA transcripts. Researchers ran a first-round RT-PCR on the TCR CDR3 using the HTBI primer set. TCRdb re-analysed the multiplex PCR reads in MiXCR, keeping a single row per CDR3 protein. The sample holds 330,000 or so distinct CDR3 sequences, around a fifth seen once. Sequencing used blood. The receptors originated from a man aged 50 or older with Graves' ophthalmopathy.

V is TRBV9 and J is TRBJ2-1; no clear D. Deletions cut 0 bases from V and 0 bases from J, with 7 bases between. The CDR3 is 15 amino acids. Per the germline V gene, CDR1 is SGDLS and CDR2 is YYNGEE. In nucleotides, the CDR3 is TGTGCCAGCAGCGTAGGAGCTAGCTCCTACAATGAGCAGTTCTTC. It yields the protein CASSVGASSYNEQFF. The full variable domain, in which reference TRBV9 and TRBJ2-1 provide the parts outside the CDR3, is DSGVTQTPKHLITATGQRVTLRCSPRSGDLSVYWYQQSLDQGLQFLIQYYNGEERAKGNILERFSAQQFPDLHSELNLSSLELGDSALYFCASSVGASSYNEQFFGPGTRLTVL.

The chain combines TRBV9 with TRBJ1-2; 7 bases line up with TRBD1. CDR3 length equals 13 residues. Germline CDR1 reads SGDLS; CDR2 reads YYNGEE. J lost 5 bases, V lost 10 bases, and 11 bases had no gene match. The CDR3 reads CAGRRDRRYGYTF. As DNA, the CDR3 is TGTGCCGGGCGCCGGGACAGACGTTATGGCTACACCTTC. Full variable domain (rest looked up from reference TRBV9 and TRBJ1-2): DSGVTQTPKHLITATGQRVTLRCSPRSGDLSVYWYQQSLDQGLQFLIQYYNGEERAKGNILERFSAQQFPDLHSELNLSSLELGDSALYFCAGRRDRRYGYTFGSGTRLTVV.

This clonotype has at least ten counts. V and J are TRBV2 and TRBJ2-7; TRBD2 matches 11 bases. The germline V gene encodes CDR1 SNHLY and CDR2 FYNNEI. The CDR3 is 15 amino acids. J lost 1 base, V lost 8 bases, and 7 bases had no gene match. The CDR3 DNA reads as TGTGCCAGCGGCCGGCTAGCGGGAGGATCCTACGAGCAGTACTTC. Protein: CASGRLAGGSYEQYF.

The genes are TRBV7-2 and TRBJ2-3; D unresolved. Deletions cut 3 bases from V and 8 bases from J, with 18 bases between. Germline CDR1 and CDR2: SGHTA and FQGNSA. The CDR3 is 15 residues long. The CDR3 loop is CASSFTLSPASTQYF. The CDR3 DNA reads as TGTGCCAGCAGCTTTACCTTATCTCCCGCAAGTACGCAGTATTTT.

This clonotype has ten or more counts. The chain is built from TRBV28 and TRBJ1-1, with D possibly matching TRBD1 (6 bases). V gave up 3 bases and J gave up 1 base, with 15 bases separating them. Germline V gene lookup returns CDR1 MDHEN and CDR2 SYDVKM. The CDR3 consists of 16 residues. This chain's CDR3 is CASSLDKGVWNTEAFF. CDR3 bases: TGTGCCAGCAGTTTGGACAAGGGGGTTTGGAACACTGAAGCTTTCTTT.

The chain employs TRBV7-9 and TRBJ2-3; D is possibly TRBD1 or TRBD2 (5 bases each). There are 14 residues in the CDR3. The germline V and J ends were trimmed by 11 bases and 2 bases, with 17 bases remaining between them. Germline V gives CDR1 SEHNR, CDR2 FQNEAQ (reference sequence). In DNA, the CDR3 is TGTGCCGGGAAGAGGGGCCCCACCACAGATACGCAGTATTTT. This translates into CAGKRGPTTDTQYF.

This clonotype showed up just a few times. The chain carries TRBV6-5 and TRBJ1-6; tentative D call: TRBD1 (6 bases). The CDR3 runs to 18 residues. V was shortened by 2 bases and J by 10 bases, with 24 bases between the two germline ends. Germline V gene data show CDR1 as MNHEY and CDR2 as SVGAGI. The CDR3, as DNA: TGTGCCAGCAGTTACCTCCGCCAGGGGCGCTGGGAAAGCTCACCCCTCCACTTT. This codes for CASSYLRQGRWESSPLHF.

The sample holds many counts of this clonotype. This chain joins TRBV3-1 and TRBJ2-7; 10 positions agree with TRBD1. The CDR3 spans 15 residues. The V gene's germline CDR1 is LGHDT and CDR2 YNNKEL (reference sequence). J gave up 2 bases and V 4 bases, and 5 bases lay outside the gene matches. The chain's CDR3 is CASSRRQGAAYEQYF. The CDR3 nucleotides are TGTGCCAGCAGCCGTAGACAGGGGGCAGCCTACGAGCAGTACTTC.

V gene TRBV27 combines with J gene TRBJ2-5, with 9 bases lining up with TRBD2. The trim removed 6 bases at V and 0 bases at J, leaving 5 bases unmatched. The CDR3 is 15 amino acids. The germline gives CDR1 MNHEY, CDR2 SMNVEV (reference sequence). The CDR3, as DNA: TGTGCCAGCAGGGCTAGCGGGGCCCACCAAGAGACCCAGTACTTC. This sequence encodes CASRASGAHQETQYF.

The J gene is TRBJ1-2, the V gene TRBV5-5; D is possibly TRBD1 (5 bases). The germline V gene has CDR1 SGHKS and CDR2 YYEKEE (reference sequence). The CDR3 is 15 amino acids. V dropped 2 bases and J dropped 4 bases, with 15 bases sitting between them. The CDR3 is CASSFLGESSYGYTF. The DNA for the CDR3 is TGTGCCAGCAGCTTCTTGGGGGAGAGTAGCTATGGCTACACCTTC.

In its sample, this clonotype was seen many times. The rearrangement joins TRBV7-3 to TRBJ2-2, with TRBD2 as a possible D gene (5 bases). V gave up 7 bases and J gave up 5 bases, with 11 bases separating them. CDR3 length: 13 amino acids. CDR1 is SGHTA and CDR2 is FQGTGA in the germline V gene. The CDR3 here is CASNRGGTGELFF. For the CDR3, the DNA is TGTGCCAGCAACCGGGGTGGGACCGGGGAGCTGTTTTTT. The whole variable domain, filled in from reference TRBV7-3 and TRBJ2-2, reads GAGVSQTPSNKVTEKGKYVELRCDPISGHTALYWYRQSLGQGPEFLIYFQGTGAADDSGLPNDRFFAVRPEGSVSTLKIQRTERGDSAVYLCASNRGGTGELFFGEGSRLTVL.

The chain has TRBV19 and TRBJ2-7; 14 nucleotides line up with TRBD2. The germline V gene encodes CDR1 LNHDA and CDR2 SQIVND (reference sequence). Trimming took 8 bases from V and 3 from J; bases not matched to a gene: 3. The CDR3 is made up of 14 amino acids. This chain's CDR3 is CASGTSGSFYEQYF. The CDR3, as DNA: TGTGCCAGTGGGACTAGCGGGAGTTTCTACGAGCAGTACTTC.

In its sample, this clonotype was seen a few times. The chain joins TRBV3-1 to TRBJ1-3; D call uncertain. Germline CDR1 reads LGHDT; CDR2 reads YNNKEL (reference sequence). This CDR3 comprises 11 residues. Trimming removed 6 bases from V and 8 bases from J, with 8 bases in between. The CDR3 bases are TGTGCCAGCAGAAGTGAGGACACCATATATTTT. Its protein product is CASRSEDTIYF.

V gene TRBV13 combines with J gene TRBJ2-3; D ambiguous. Germline-derived CDR1 and CDR2 are PRHDT and FYEKMQ (reference sequence). The CDR3 covers 15 residues. V was cut by 5 bases and J by 2 bases, with 14 bases left in between. CDR3 in amino acids: CASSPYFTNTDTQYF. The DNA of the CDR3 is TGTGCCAGCAGCCCCTACTTTACCAACACAGATACGCAGTATTTT.

V is TRBV5-1 and J is TRBJ2-7, with a tentative D call TRBD1 (6 bases). V was clipped by 7 bases and J by 4 bases, with 9 bases between them. Germline loops: CDR1 SGHRS, CDR2 YFSETQ. CDR3 length: 11 residues. The DNA for the CDR3 is TGCGCCAGCGGGGACAATTACGAGCAGTACTTC. It encodes CASGDNYEQYF.

This clonotype was detected many times. The chain carries TRBV11-2 and TRBJ1-1; weak D call: TRBD1 (5 bases). This CDR3 region has 14 residues. Trimming shortened V by 1 base and J by 0 bases, and 6 bases separated the two germline ends. Per the germline V gene, CDR1 is SGHAT and CDR2 is FQNNGV. CDR3 amino acids: CASSLGQMNTEAFF. For the CDR3, the DNA is TGTGCCAGCAGCTTAGGACAGATGAACACTGAAGCTTTCTTT. The variable domain in full, with the rest retrieved from reference TRBV11-2 and TRBJ1-1, is EAGVAQSPRYKIIEKRQSVAFWCNPISGHATLYWYQQILGQGPKLLIQFQNNGVVDDSQLPKDRFSAERLKGVDSTLKIQPAKLEDSAVYLCASSLGQMNTEAFFGQGTRLTVV.

The chain links TRBV5-1 to TRBJ2-1; D call uncertain. The V and J ends lost 0 bases and 3 bases respectively, with 4 bases between them. Germline CDR1 SGHRS, CDR2 YFSETQ. CDR3 length: 13 residues. CDR3 sequence: CASSLENYNEQFF. The CDR3 coding sequence is TGCGCCAGCAGCTTGGAGAACTACAATGAGCAGTTCTTC.

There are many counts of this clonotype. The chain has TRBV7-8 and TRBJ2-4, with TRBD2 matching 10 bases. This CDR3 comprises 17 residues. V shed 3 bases and J 1 base; nucleotides not matched to a gene: 6. Germline lookup yields CDR1 SGHVS and CDR2 FQNEAQ. The CDR3 nucleotides read TGTGCCAGCAGCTTTTGGCTAGCGGGAGATGCCAAAAACATTCAGTACTTC. Amino acid sequence: CASSFWLAGDAKNIQYF.

The gene calls are TRBV7-3 and TRBJ2-7, with 8 bases that match TRBD1. This CDR3 region has 14 residues. V lost 5 bases to trimming and J lost 5 bases; unmatched junction nucleotides: 8. CDR1 and CDR2 from the germline V gene are SGHTA and FQGTGA. CDR3 amino acids: CASSRGQGAHEQYF. CDR3 DNA sequence: TGTGCCAGCAGCCGGGGGCAGGGGGCGCACGAGCAGTACTTC. Combining the CDR3 with reference TRBV7-3 and TRBJ2-7 gives the whole variable domain GAGVSQTPSNKVTEKGKYVELRCDPISGHTALYWYRQSLGQGPEFLIYFQGTGAADDSGLPNDRFFAVRPEGSVSTLKIQRTERGDSAVYLCASSRGQGAHEQYFGPGTRLTVT.

This clonotype appeared many times. V usage is TRBV10-3 and J usage is TRBJ2-1; 14 nucleotides agree with TRBD2. V was pared by 0 bases and J by 0 bases, with 7 bases of the junction left unmatched. Germline V lookup: CDR1 ENHRY, CDR2 SYGVKD. CDR3 length equals 20 residues. DNA of the CDR3: TGTGCCATCAGTGAGTCGGGACTAGCGGGGGAACACCTCTCCTACAATGAGCAGTTCTTC. Protein sequence: CAISESGLAGEHLSYNEQFF.

There are a few counts of this clonotype. The V and J genes are TRBV10-3 and TRBJ2-2, with 10 bases aligning to TRBD2. The germline CDR1 and CDR2 sequences are ENHRY and SYGVKD. The CDR3 is 13 amino acids. With 6 bases clipped from V and 6 bases from J, the junction kept 1 base outside the gene matches. CDR3 DNA sequence: TGTGCCATCAGGGGACTAGCGTCCGGGGAGCTGTTTTTT. It encodes CAIRGLASGELFF.

The chain is built from TRBV3-1 and TRBJ2-3, with TRBD2 matching 7 bases. V was clipped by 3 bases and J by 8 bases; unmatched bases: 11. Germline CDR1 reads LGHDT; CDR2 reads YNNKEL (reference sequence). This CDR3 region has 15 residues. CDR3 amino acids: CASSHPREREGTQYF. CDR3 coding DNA: TGTGCCAGCAGCCATCCTAGGGAGCGGGAAGGTACGCAGTATTTT.

The table lists this clonotype with many counts. This chain joins TRBV2 and TRBJ2-2; D is possibly TRBD2 (5 bases). V gave up 7 bases and J gave up 5 bases, with 8 bases separating them. CDR3 length equals 12 residues. The germline gives CDR1 SNHLY, CDR2 FYNNEI. The CDR3 sequence is CASTGETGELFF. As DNA, the CDR3 is TGTGCCAGCACCGGGGAAACCGGGGAGCTGTTTTTT.

J is TRBJ1-1 and V is TRBV29-1; 7 bases align to TRBD1. Per the germline V gene, CDR1 is SQVTM and CDR2 is ANQGSEA. CDR3 size: 12 residues. After removal of 7 bases from V and 11 bases from J, the junction contained 13 bases not matched to a gene. For the CDR3, the DNA is TGCAGCGCTCAAAGAGGGACAGAAGGTGCTTTCTTT. Amino acids: CSAQRGTEGAFF.